This entry lists 27 T cell receptor beta chains sequenced from one sample in a study of blood T cell repertoires in COVID-19. Profiling relied on immunoSEQ multiplex PCR, and the TCRdb table lists in-frame clones only, not all of them. The sample carries 120,000 or so clones, around 79% recorded once. The sequencing sample was made of peripheral blood. The receptors originated from a man in his forties or fifties with acute or convalescent COVID-19.

This clone appeared a single time. The chain recombines TRBV5-1 with TRBJ1-1; possibly TRBD1 for D (6 bases). Germline loops: CDR1 SGHRS, CDR2 YFSETQ. Trimming shortened V by 0 bases and J by 2 bases, and 11 bases separated the two germline ends. The CDR3 extends over 15 amino acids. The CDR3 coding sequence is TGCGCCAGCAGCTTGGGACAGGACCGAAACACTGAAGCTTTCTTT. Translation gives CASSLGQDRNTEAFF. Complete variable domain (other parts from reference TRBV5-1 and TRBJ1-1): KAGVTQTPRYLIKTRGQQVTLSCSPISGHRSVSWYQQTPGQGLQFLFEYFSETQRNKGNFPGRFSGRQFSNSRSEMNVSTLELGDSALYLCASSLGQDRNTEAFFGQGTRLTVV.

The chain couples TRBV7-9 to TRBJ2-5; D possibly corresponds to TRBD2 (6 bases). Germline assignment: CDR1 SEHNR and CDR2 FQNEAQ (reference sequence). CDR3 length: 13 residues. V was shortened by 0 bases and J by 5 bases, with 7 bases between the two germline ends. The CDR3 loop is CASSLADYETQYF. DNA of the CDR3: TGTGCCAGCAGCTTAGCGGACTACGAGACCCAGTACTTC.

CDR3 coding DNA: TGTGCCAGCAGCTACGACGGACAGGGACCCTACGAGCAGTACTTC. Protein sequence: CASSYDGQGPYEQYF. V usage is TRBV27 and J usage is TRBJ2-7, with 8 positions matching TRBD1. CDR3 length: 15 amino acids. V trimming: 6 bases; J trimming: 2 bases; junction bases outside the gene matches: 9. CDR1 is MNHEY and CDR2 is SMNVEV in the germline V gene (reference sequence).

This chain uses TRBV5-1 with TRBJ1-4; 9 nucleotides line up with TRBD1. The CDR3 is 19 residues long. V lost 4 bases and J lost 0; bases outside the gene matches: 13. Germline CDR1 reads SGHRS; CDR2 reads YFSETQ. The CDR3 coding sequence is TGCGCCAGCAGCATAACCCGACAGGGGGATTCCTCAACTAATGAAAAACTGTTTTTT. Its protein product is CASSITRQGDSSTNEKLFF.

This chain uses TRBV12-3 or TRBV12-4 with TRBJ2-1, with unresolved D. Trimming took 1 base from V and 7 from J, leaving 5 bases between them. CDR3 length: 12 amino acids. The CDR3 region has the DNA TGTGCCAGCAGTTTAGGGGCTAATGAGCAGTTCTTC. It specifies CASSLGANEQFF.

This chain links TRBV12-5 with TRBJ1-1; TRBD1 matches at 7 bases. The length of the CDR3 is 15 residues. Looked up from germline, CDR1 is LGHNT and CDR2 is FRNRAP. V gave up 2 bases and J gave up 5 bases; unmatched junction bases: 8. CDR3 in amino acids: CASGLFRGPRTEAFF. In DNA, the CDR3 is TGTGCTAGTGGTTTGTTTAGGGGGCCTAGGACTGAAGCTTTCTTT.

The V gene is TRBV28, the J gene TRBJ1-1; tentative D call: TRBD1 (5 bases). This CDR3 comprises 16 residues. V lost 4 bases to trimming and J lost 2 bases, with 17 bases between them. CDR1 is MDHEN, CDR2 SYDVKM, per germline. The CDR3 spells CASSYDNRRANTEAFF. DNA of the CDR3: TGTGCCAGCAGTTACGACAACAGGAGGGCCAACACTGAAGCTTTCTTT.

This clone was seen a few times. This chain links TRBV19 with TRBJ2-3; 8 nucleotides align to TRBD2. The V gene end was trimmed by 8 bases and the J gene end by 1 base; junction bases not matched to a gene: 11. The CDR3 loop spans 16 amino acids. Germline V gives CDR1 LNHDA, CDR2 SQIVND (reference sequence). The CDR3 DNA sequence: TGTGCCAGTGAGGAATCGGGAGGGGCAGGCACAGATACGCAGTATTTT. This translates into CASEESGGAGTDTQYF. The full variable domain, with the rest looked up from reference TRBV19 and TRBJ2-3, is DGGITQSPKYLFRKEGQNVTLSCEQNLNHDAMYWYRQDPGQGLRLIYYSQIVNDFQKGDIAEGYSVSREKKESFPLTVTSAQKNPTAFYLCASEESGGAGTDTQYFGPGTRLTVL.

The chain uses TRBV7-9 and TRBJ2-4, with TRBD1 identical over 12 bases. CDR1 is SEHNR and CDR2 is FQNEAQ in the germline V gene (reference sequence). The V and J ends lost 6 bases and 1 base, in that order; junction bases with no gene match: 13. The CDR3 has 19 residues. The CDR3 region has the DNA TGTGCCAGCAGGCCTCCGGGACAGGGGGCGAGTAGGGCCAAAAACATTCAGTACTTC. Its translation is CASRPPGQGASRAKNIQYF.

This clone was counted a single time. The chain is built from TRBV5-1 and TRBJ1-5; 7 bases are shared with TRBD1. V lost 0 bases and J lost 4; bases outside the gene matches: 7. The CDR3 runs to 16 residues. Germline CDR1 is SGHRS and CDR2 is YFSETQ. The CDR3 DNA sequence: TGCGCCAGCAGCTTGGGAAACAGGGGTGCAAATCAGCCCCAGCATTTT. This gives the protein CASSLGNRGANQPQHF.

This clone was found once. V usage is TRBV9 and J usage is TRBJ2-4; TRBD1 matches 8 bases. The CDR3 totals 16 residues. Germline loops: CDR1 SGDLS, CDR2 YYNGEE. J was trimmed by 9 bases and V by 4 bases; bases with no gene match: 15. The CDR3: CASSPHDRGTVGIQYF. CDR3 bases: TGTGCCAGCAGCCCGCACGACAGGGGCACCGTGGGCATTCAGTACTTC.

V usage is TRBV7-9 and J usage is TRBJ1-2; 9 nucleotides align to TRBD1. CDR1 is SEHNR, CDR2 FQNEAQ, per germline (reference sequence). Trimming took 5 bases from V and 3 from J; bases not matched to a gene: 4. The CDR3 totals 14 residues. The CDR3 region has the DNA TGTGCCAGCAGCGCTGGGACAGGGCACTATGGCTACACCTTC. Translating gives CASSAGTGHYGYTF. The whole variable domain, filled in from reference TRBV7-9 and TRBJ1-2, reads DTGVSQNPRHKITKRGQNVTFRCDPISEHNRLYWYRQTLGQGPEFLTYFQNEAQLEKSRLLSDRFSAERPKGSFSTLEIQRTEQGDSAMYLCASSAGTGHYGYTFGSGTRLTVV.

In regard to this clone: One junction end does not reproduce the germline sequence, and a read error may be involved. V and J are TRBV7-7 and TRBJ2-3; 9 nucleotides line up with TRBD2. Per germline, CDR1 SSHAT and CDR2 FNYEAQ (reference sequence). This CDR3 region has 18 residues. CDR3 DNA: TGTGCTAGCAGCTTAGGTTTCCAGGCGGGAGGGCCCTCGGATACGCAGTATTTT. Translating it yields CASSLGFQAGGPSDTQYF. Full variable domain (missing parts from reference TRBV7-7 and TRBJ2-3): GAGVSQSPRYKVTKRGQDVTLRCDPISSHATLYWYQQALGQGPEFLTYFNYEAQPDKSGLPSDRFSAERPEGSISTLTIQRTEQRDSAMYRCASSLGFQAGGPSDTQYFGPGTRLTVL.

V is TRBV14 and J is TRBJ1-2; 7 nucleotides agree with TRBD1. The CDR3 is 14 amino acids. Trimming cost V 4 bases and J 2 bases; bases outside gene matches: 4. Germline lookup yields CDR1 SGHDN and CDR2 FVKESK. The CDR3 loop reads CASSPDRRNYGYTF. The CDR3 DNA sequence: TGTGCCAGCAGCCCGGACAGGCGGAACTATGGCTACACCTTC.

J is TRBJ2-3 and V is TRBV7-8; 9 nucleotides line up with TRBD2. With V trimmed by 4 bases and J by 5 bases, 13 bases remained unmatched. CDR3 size: 17 residues. Germline V gene lookup returns CDR1 SGHVS and CDR2 FQNEAQ. CDR3 loop: CASSSRRLAGVGDTQYF. CDR3 DNA sequence: TGTGCCAGCAGCTCCAGACGGTTAGCGGGAGTGGGAGATACGCAGTATTTT.

The chain uses TRBV7-8 and TRBJ2-1; 13 bases fit TRBD2. The germline V gene has CDR1 SGHVS and CDR2 FQNEAQ. CDR3 length: 18 residues. J gave up 1 base and V 6 bases, and 9 bases lay outside the gene matches. This CDR3 is CASSSSRLAGGSYNEQFF. The CDR3 DNA reads as TGTGCCAGCAGTTCATCCCGACTAGCGGGGGGTTCCTACAATGAGCAGTTCTTC.

In DNA, the CDR3 is TGTGCCACATCGGACAGCCCTAACTATGGCTACACCTTC. Its protein is CATSDSPNYGYTF. This chain links TRBV6-5 with TRBJ1-2; a possible D gene is TRBD1 (6 bases). This CDR3 region has 13 residues. V was trimmed by 10 bases and J by 0 bases, leaving 12 bases between them. CDR1 and CDR2 (germline): MNHEY, SVGAGI.

This clone was detected only a few times. V gene TRBV1 combines with J gene TRBJ2-1; TRBD2, the table's D call, was not compared with the DNA. TRBV1 is a pseudogene. CDR3 length equals 15 residues. The CDR3 here is CTSSQGLAGDYEQFF. The CDR3, as DNA: TGCACCAGCAGCCAAGGACTAGCGGGAGACTATGAGCAGTTCTTC.

The chain carries TRBV30 and TRBJ1-2; D perhaps matches TRBD1 (6 bases). Trimming shortened V by 6 bases and J by 8 bases, and 13 bases separated the two germline ends. The germline CDR1 and CDR2 sequences are GTSNPN and SVGIG (reference sequence). The CDR3 has 11 residues. The chain's CDR3 is CACPSRGGYTF. The CDR3 region has the DNA TGTGCCTGCCCTTCCAGGGGCGGCTACACCTTC.

This clone was counted a few times. V is TRBV6-1 and J is TRBJ1-5; D ambiguous. The CDR3 has 14 amino acids. Germline V gene data show CDR1 as MNHNS and CDR2 as SASEGT. V shed 3 bases and J shed 4 bases, with 10 bases lying between them. The CDR3 DNA reads TGTGCCAGCAGTGATCAGCCGAGGAATCAGCCCCAGCATTTT. It specifies CASSDQPRNQPQHF.

This sequence joins TRBV4-1 and TRBJ1-1; D gene ambiguous. The CDR3 loop spans 17 amino acids. The germline V gene encodes CDR1 MGHRA and CDR2 YSYEKL. Trimming took off 1 base at V and 1 base at J, with 16 bases between the two ends. CDR3 region: CASSQAVESSTNTEAFF. The DNA for the CDR3 is TGCGCCAGCAGCCAAGCGGTCGAGAGCTCCACGAACACTGAAGCTTTCTTT.

This clone was detected ten times or more. The V call is TRBV13, the J call TRBJ1-4, with 7 bases fitting TRBD1. V dropped 2 bases and J dropped 3; count of bases not matched to a gene: 6. This CDR3 has 16 residues. CDR1 and CDR2 (germline): PRHDT, FYEKMQ (reference sequence). The CDR3 coding sequence is TGTGCCAGCAGCTTACGAAGGGGGCTAGCTAATGAAAAACTGTTTTTT. Protein sequence: CASSLRRGLANEKLFF. Together with reference TRBV13 and TRBJ1-4, the CDR3 gives the full variable domain: AAGVIQSPRHLIKEKRETATLKCYPIPRHDTVYWYQQGPGQDPQFLISFYEKMQSDKGSIPDRFSAQQFSDYHSELNMSSLELGDSALYFCASSLRRGLANEKLFFGSGTQLSVL.

This rearrangement joins TRBV12-3 or TRBV12-4 to TRBJ2-1; D is possibly TRBD1 (5 bases). Trimming removed 6 bases at V and 9 bases at J, with 12 bases between. This CDR3 is 12 amino acids long. CDR3 protein: CASRYRTVEQFF. As DNA, the CDR3 is TGTGCCAGCAGATACAGGACGGTTGAGCAGTTCTTC.

This chain connects TRBV28 to TRBJ1-5, with 10 bases aligning to TRBD1. V trimming: 3 bases; J trimming: 2 bases; junction bases outside the gene matches: 1. This CDR3 has 15 amino acids. CDR1 MDHEN and CDR2 SYDVKM come from the germline V gene. The CDR3 DNA follows: TGTGCCAGCAGTTTGGGGACAGGGGGCAATCAGCCCCAGCATTTT. It specifies CASSLGTGGNQPQHF. The whole variable domain, filled in from reference TRBV28 and TRBJ1-5, reads DVKVTQSSRYLVKRTGEKVFLECVQDMDHENMFWYRQDPGLGLRLIYFSYDVKMKEKGDIPEGYSVSREKKERFSLILESASTNQTSMYLCASSLGTGGNQPQHFGDGTRLSIL.

The chain recombines TRBV5-8 with TRBJ1-1, with 9 bases aligning to TRBD1. This CDR3 is built from 17 residues. Per the germline V gene, CDR1 is SGHTS and CDR2 is YDEGEE. V lost 2 bases to trimming and J lost 2 bases; unmatched junction nucleotides: 10. This CDR3 reads CASSLTSWTGENTEAFF. The CDR3 DNA reads TGTGCCAGCAGCTTAACCTCCTGGACAGGGGAAAACACTGAAGCTTTCTTT.

The rearrangement uses TRBV6-4 and TRBJ2-1, with D possibly being TRBD2 (5 bases). In germline, CDR1 is MRHNA, CDR2 SNTAGT. Trimming removed 3 bases from V and 2 bases from J, with 14 bases in between. The CDR3 extends over 16 amino acids. The CDR3 nucleotides are TGTGCCAGCAGTGAGTGGTCCGGGGTGGCCTACAATGAGCAGTTCTTC. It encodes CASSEWSGVAYNEQFF.

The genes are TRBV7-9 and TRBJ1-1; no definite D call. Germline CDR1 SEHNR, CDR2 FQNEAQ (reference sequence). The CDR3 is 17 amino acids. The V and J ends lost 3 bases and 0 bases respectively, with 17 bases between them. The CDR3, as DNA: TGTGCCAGCAGCTTGACTGGGTACGGGGTGGTGAACACTGAAGCTTTCTTT. Residues: CASSLTGYGVVNTEAFF.